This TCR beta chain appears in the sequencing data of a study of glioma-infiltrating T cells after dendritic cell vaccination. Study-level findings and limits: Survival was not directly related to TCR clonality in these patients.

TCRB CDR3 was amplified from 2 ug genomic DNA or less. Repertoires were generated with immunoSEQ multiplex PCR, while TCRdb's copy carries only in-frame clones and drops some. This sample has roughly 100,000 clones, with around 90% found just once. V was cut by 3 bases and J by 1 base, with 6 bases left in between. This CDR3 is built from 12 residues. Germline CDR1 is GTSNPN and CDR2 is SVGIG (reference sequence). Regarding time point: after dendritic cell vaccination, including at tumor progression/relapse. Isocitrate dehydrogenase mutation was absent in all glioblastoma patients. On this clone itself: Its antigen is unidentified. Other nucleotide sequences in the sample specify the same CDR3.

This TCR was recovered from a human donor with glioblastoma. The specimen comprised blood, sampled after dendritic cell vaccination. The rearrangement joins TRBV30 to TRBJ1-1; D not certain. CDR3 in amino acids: CAWRRGNTEAFF. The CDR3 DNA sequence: TGTGCCTGGAGGCGCGGGAACACTGAAGCTTTCTTT. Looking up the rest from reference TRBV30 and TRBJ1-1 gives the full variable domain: SQTIHQWPATLVQPVGSPLSLECTVEGTSNPNLYWYRQAAGRGLQLLFYSVGIGQISSEVPQNLSASRPQDRQFILSSKKLLLSDSGFYLCAWRRGNTEAFFGQGTRLTVV.